This is a list of T cell receptor beta chains from one sample in a study of cytomegalovirus exposure and HLA in healthy donors. Sequencing used immunoSEQ multiplex PCR; TCRdb keeps in-frame clones, though not all of them. The sample carries 95,000 to 150,000 clones, 83% recorded once. The sequencing sample was made of PBMCs. Every receptor here comes from a man younger than 30 in good health and CMV-seropositive. CDR3s include the opening cysteine and the closing phenylalanine or tryptophan.

v_call | cdr3_length | cdr3_aa
TRBV28 | 14 | CASSSRDKSYEQYF
TRBV6-6 | 14 | CACCQTGQNTEAFF
TRBV7-9 | 12 | CSSSLVQNEAFF
TRBV15 | 15 | CATSRGGANNYGYTF
TRBV6-5 | 13 | CASSYREVTEAFF
TRBV4-1 | 14 | CASSQAGTATEAFF
TRBV30 | 13 | CAWDLGRGNTIYF
TRBV28 | 16 | CASSSLGQSPQETQYF
TRBV7-9 | 15 | CSSSFVGANTDTQYF
TRBV13 | 13 | CASSLNAGGLAFF
TRBV11-2 | 15 | CASSPWDRVSYEQYF
TRBV5-1 | 17 | CASSPQGLLAGGREQYF
TRBV28 | 15 | CASWGGQGNREKLFF